Following are 27 T cell receptor beta chains from one sample sequenced in a study of blood T cell repertoires in COVID-19. Sequencing used immunoSEQ multiplex PCR; TCRdb keeps in-frame clones, though not all of them. The table lists 130,000 or so clones, about 91% of them singletons. Sequenced sample: peripheral blood. The source of these receptors is a woman aged 60-70 years with acute or convalescent COVID-19.

The chain joins TRBV28 to TRBJ1-1; 8 bases match TRBD1. Germline CDR1 and CDR2: MDHEN and SYDVKM. V was clipped by 2 bases and J by 10 bases; unmatched bases: 3. The CDR3 is made up of 12 amino acids. The CDR3 sequence: CASSLMDRVAFF. As DNA, the CDR3 is TGTGCCAGCAGTTTAATGGACAGGGTAGCTTTCTTT.

The chain uses TRBV7-2 and TRBJ2-7; 7 bases fit TRBD1. The CDR3 totals 13 residues. J lost 3 bases, V lost 6 bases, and 5 bases had no gene match. Germline assignment: CDR1 SGHTA and CDR2 FQGNSA. The CDR3 here is CASSNTGVYEQYF. CDR3 sequence (DNA): TGTGCCAGCAGTAATACAGGGGTCTACGAGCAGTACTTC.

This rearrangement joins TRBV7-2 to TRBJ2-7, with 8 bases that match TRBD1. The ends lost 3 bases at V and 2 bases at J; junction bases unmatched: 6. The CDR3 totals 15 residues. Germline V gene data show CDR1 as SGHTA and CDR2 as FQGNSA. CDR3 DNA: TGTGCCAGCAGCTTGCAGCCGGGACAGGCCTACGAGCAGTACTTC. Translation gives CASSLQPGQAYEQYF. Combining the CDR3 with reference TRBV7-2 and TRBJ2-7 gives the whole variable domain GAGVSQSPSNKVTEKGKDVELRCDPISGHTALYWYRQSLGQGLEFLIYFQGNSAPDKSGLPSDRFSAERTGGSVSTLTIQRTQQEDSAVYLCASSLQPGQAYEQYFGPGTRLTVT.

The chain links TRBV20-1 to TRBJ2-1; D not resolved. This CDR3 has 12 residues. Trimming shortened V by 3 bases and J by 4 bases, and 7 bases separated the two germline ends. Germline V lookup: CDR1 DFQATT, CDR2 SNEGSKA (reference sequence). CDR3 DNA sequence: TGCAGTGCTAGTGCAGCGTACAATGAGCAGTTCTTC. Amino acid sequence: CSASAAYNEQFF.

This clone was seen only a few times. V is TRBV7-9 and J is TRBJ2-7; D is perhaps TRBD1 (5 bases). This CDR3 spans 15 amino acids. The V gene's germline CDR1 is SEHNR and CDR2 FQNEAQ (reference sequence). Trimming left V 5 bases short and J 0 bases short, with 14 bases between. CDR3 nucleotides: TGTGCCAGCAGCCTAGACAGTTCGAGCTCCTACGAGCAGTACTTC. It encodes CASSLDSSSSYEQYF.

This sequence joins TRBV7-9 and TRBJ1-2; 10 bases align to TRBD1. Germline CDR1 is SEHNR and CDR2 is FQNEAQ (reference sequence). The V segment lost 5 bases and the J segment 3 bases; nucleotides outside the gene matches: 15. This CDR3 has 18 residues. DNA of the CDR3: TGTGCCAGCAGCCCCAGGGACAGGGGCTACACCCTTGACTATGGCTACACCTTC. This gives the protein CASSPRDRGYTLDYGYTF.

The rearrangement links TRBV28 to TRBJ2-7; 7 nucleotides line up with TRBD1. The CDR3 totals 15 residues. Trimming took 5 bases from V and 2 from J; bases not matched to a gene: 9. Germline V gene data show CDR1 as MDHEN and CDR2 as SYDVKM. The DNA of the CDR3 is TGTGCCAGCAGTCCATTGACAGGGACGACCTACGAGCAGTACTTC. Its protein is CASSPLTGTTYEQYF.

This clone appeared a few times. The same CDR3 arises from other DNA sequences in this sample as well. The chain uses TRBV7-9 and TRBJ1-4, with 10 bases aligning to TRBD1. CDR1 is SEHNR and CDR2 is FQNEAQ in the germline V gene (reference sequence). The CDR3 has 14 residues. V lost 3 bases to trimming and J lost 6 bases; unmatched junction nucleotides: 1. The CDR3 DNA follows: TGTGCCAGCAGCTTTGGGACAGGGGATGAAAAACTGTTTTTT. This translates into CASSFGTGDEKLFF.

CDR3 protein: CASSLRGEAYNEQFF. The CDR3, as DNA: TGTGCCAGCAGCTTGCGGGGGGAGGCCTACAATGAGCAGTTCTTC. This chain joins TRBV13 and TRBJ2-1; TRBD2 matches 8 bases. V was pared by 3 bases and J by 2 bases, with 3 bases of the junction left unmatched. The CDR3 covers 15 residues. Germline-derived CDR1 and CDR2 are PRHDT and FYEKMQ (reference sequence).

The V and J genes are TRBV7-3 and TRBJ1-1; D unclear. The V gene's germline CDR1 is SGHTA and CDR2 FQGTGA. The V and J ends lost 5 bases and 0 bases respectively, with 7 bases between them. The CDR3 sequence is 13 residues long. CDR3 in DNA: TGTGCCAGCAGCCTGACAATGAACACTGAAGCTTTCTTT. This translates into CASSLTMNTEAFF. The whole variable domain, remainder taken from reference TRBV7-3 and TRBJ1-1, is GAGVSQTPSNKVTEKGKYVELRCDPISGHTALYWYRQSLGQGPEFLIYFQGTGAADDSGLPNDRFFAVRPEGSVSTLKIQRTERGDSAVYLCASSLTMNTEAFFGQGTRLTVV.

CDR3 DNA sequence: TGTGCCACCAGCCACCCGGACAGGGCCGGAAGCTATGGCTACACCTTC. Amino acid sequence: CATSHPDRAGSYGYTF. This chain joins TRBV15 and TRBJ1-2; 8 nucleotides match TRBD1. Germline CDR1 is LNHNV and CDR2 is YYDKDF (reference sequence). This CDR3 is built from 16 residues. J lost 4 bases, V lost 5 bases, and 12 bases had no gene match. Full variable domain (outside the CDR3, taken from reference TRBV15 and TRBJ1-2): DAMVIQNPRYQVTQFGKPVTLSCSQTLNHNVMYWYQQKSSQAPKLLFHYYDKDFNNEADTPDNFQSRRPNTSFCFLDIRSPGLGDTAMYLCATSHPDRAGSYGYTFGSGTRLTVV.

The chain joins TRBV3-1 (or the pseudogene TRBV3-2) to TRBJ1-2; D possibly corresponds to TRBD1 (6 bases). V dropped 4 bases and J dropped 8 bases, with 11 bases sitting between them. The CDR3 has 12 amino acids. CDR1 and CDR2 (germline): LGHDT, YNNKEL (reference sequence). The CDR3 region is CASSPGTRGYTF. DNA for the CDR3: TGTGCCAGCAGCCCCGGGACACGGGGCTACACCTTC.

This chain joins TRBV2 and TRBJ2-5; no clear D gene. This CDR3 is built from 13 residues. Germline V gene data show CDR1 as SNHLY and CDR2 as FYNNEI. The V end was cut by 7 bases, the J end by 4 bases, with 13 bases between. For the CDR3, the DNA is TGTGCCAGCACTACAGTTCCTGGAGAGACCCAGTACTTC. This gives the protein CASTTVPGETQYF.

The V call is TRBV6-2 or TRBV6-3, the J call TRBJ2-5, with 10 positions matching TRBD2. The CDR3 spans 20 residues. Looked up from germline, CDR1 is MNHEY and CDR2 is SVGEGT. The V and J ends lost 6 bases and 2 bases, in that order; junction bases with no gene match: 21. The CDR3 here is CASSFLASGGGSHLQETQYF. CDR3 bases: TGTGCCAGCAGCTTTCTTGCTAGCGGGGGCGGATCTCATCTTCAAGAGACCCAGTACTTC.

The chain couples TRBV6-2 or TRBV6-3 to TRBJ1-6; the D is unclear. Per germline, CDR1 MNHEY and CDR2 SVGEGT. Trimming took off 3 bases at V and 4 bases at J, with 7 bases between the two ends. This CDR3 has 14 residues. In DNA, the CDR3 is TGTGCCAGCAGTTATCGGGGTTATAATTCACCCCTCCACTTT. It codes for CASSYRGYNSPLHF.

This clone occurred a few times. The chain recombines TRBV14 with TRBJ2-1; D might be TRBD1 (6 bases). Between the trimmed V and J ends, which lost 8 bases and 8 bases, there was a span of 22 bases. The CDR3 consists of 15 residues. Germline values: CDR1 SGHDN, CDR2 FVKESK. The CDR3 sequence: CASPELSDSRDEQFF. As DNA, the CDR3 is TGTGCCAGCCCCGAACTGTCGGACAGCCGGGATGAGCAGTTCTTC.

This sequence joins TRBV9 and TRBJ2-1, with 8 positions matching TRBD2. Germline V gene lookup returns CDR1 SGDLS and CDR2 YYNGEE. This CDR3 spans 15 amino acids. V lost 3 bases and J lost 5; bases outside the gene matches: 7. CDR3 loop: CASSAERGRNNEQFF. The CDR3 region has the DNA TGTGCCAGCAGCGCAGAGCGGGGGCGAAACAATGAGCAGTTCTTC.

The J gene is TRBJ2-1, the V gene TRBV5-6, with TRBD1 matching 9 bases. V was clipped by 1 base and J by 12 bases; unmatched bases: 11. Germline V gene data show CDR1 as SGHDT and CDR2 as YYEEEE. This CDR3 has 15 amino acids. The CDR3 sequence is CASSLFGTGSSRQFF. CDR3 coding DNA: TGTGCCAGCAGCTTGTTCGGGACAGGGTCATCAAGGCAGTTCTTC.

This clone occurred a few times. DNA for the CDR3: TGCGCCAGCGCGCCGGGGGGGTTCGGCACAGATACGCAGTATTTT. Its translation: CASAPGGFGTDTQYF. This chain uses TRBV4-1 with TRBJ2-3; 8 nucleotides agree with TRBD2. J lost 1 base, V lost 8 bases, and 8 bases had no gene match. This CDR3 is built from 15 residues. Germline loops: CDR1 MGHRA, CDR2 YSYEKL.

The V and J genes are TRBV5-8 and TRBJ1-5; 8 positions agree with TRBD1. The germline V gene has CDR1 SGHTS and CDR2 YDEGEE. V was pared by 3 bases and J by 6 bases, with 5 bases of the junction left unmatched. CDR3 length equals 14 residues. Here the CDR3 reads CASSSRTGSQPQHF. CDR3 DNA sequence: TGTGCCAGCAGCTCAAGGACAGGGTCTCAGCCCCAGCATTTT.

The count of this clone is one. The chain combines TRBV2 with TRBJ1-2; 8 bases line up with TRBD1. Per germline, CDR1 SNHLY and CDR2 FYNNEI. The CDR3 runs 16 residues. With 6 bases clipped from V and 4 bases from J, the junction kept 13 bases outside the gene matches. CDR3 in DNA: TGTGCCAGCAGAGCCGGGACAGGACACCCCCTCTATGGCTACACCTTC. This gives the protein CASRAGTGHPLYGYTF.

The V call is TRBV6-6, the J call TRBJ2-2; 11 nucleotides line up with TRBD2. The V segment lost 5 bases and the J segment 4 bases; nucleotides outside the gene matches: 3. Germline CDR1 reads MNHNY; CDR2 reads SVGAGI (reference sequence). This CDR3 is 15 amino acids long. The CDR3 spells CASSLGLAGTGELFF. The CDR3 bases are TGTGCCAGCAGTCTTGGACTAGCGGGCACCGGGGAGCTGTTTTTT.

The genes are TRBV27 and TRBJ2-7; 12 bases line up with TRBD1. Looked up from germline, CDR1 is MNHEY and CDR2 is SMNVEV (reference sequence). The CDR3 is made up of 17 amino acids. The trim removed 5 bases at V and 4 bases at J, leaving 12 bases unmatched. The CDR3 DNA follows: TGTGCCAGCAGTCGCAGATCCGGGACAGGGGGCGCGTACGAGCAGTACTTC. Encoded protein: CASSRRSGTGGAYEQYF.

V is TRBV7-3 and J is TRBJ2-1; 12 bases map to TRBD2. CDR1 and CDR2 from the germline V gene are SGHTA and FQGTGA. The V gene end was trimmed by 5 bases and the J gene end by 13 bases; junction bases not matched to a gene: 9. The CDR3 contains 14 residues. The CDR3 DNA reads TGTGCCAGCAGCCCTCAGACTAGCGGGGGTCCTCAGTTCTTC. It codes for CASSPQTSGGPQFF. Full variable domain (missing parts from reference TRBV7-3 and TRBJ2-1): GAGVSQTPSNKVTEKGKYVELRCDPISGHTALYWYRQSLGQGPEFLIYFQGTGAADDSGLPNDRFFAVRPEGSVSTLKIQRTERGDSAVYLCASSPQTSGGPQFFGPGTRLTVL.

This chain uses TRBV19 with TRBJ1-5; 10 positions match TRBD1. The CDR3 extends over 17 amino acids. The germline V gene encodes CDR1 LNHDA and CDR2 SQIVND (reference sequence). V shed 3 bases, J shed 0 bases, and the junction held 5 bases outside the gene matches. For the CDR3, the DNA is TGTGCCAGTAGTATGGGACAGGGGACATATAGCAATCAGCCCCAGCATTTT. Its protein product is CASSMGQGTYSNQPQHF.

The V gene is TRBV3-1 (or the pseudogene TRBV3-2), the J gene TRBJ1-2, with TRBD1 identical over 7 bases. The CDR3 totals 13 residues. Germline trimming cut 1 base from V and 9 bases from J; bases unmatched to any gene: 5. The germline CDR1 and CDR2 sequences are LGHDT and YNNKEL (reference sequence). CDR3: CASSQGQGGSYTF. The CDR3 DNA follows: TGTGCCAGCAGCCAAGGACAGGGTGGTAGCTACACCTTC.

The chain recombines TRBV19 with TRBJ1-4; D may be TRBD1 (5 bases). The V end lost 3 bases, the J end lost 0 bases, and 11 bases lay between the germline ends. The CDR3 has 16 residues. The germline V gene has CDR1 LNHDA and CDR2 SQIVND (reference sequence). In DNA form, the CDR3 reads TGTGCCAGTAGTATCCGTCGACAGTCAACTAATGAAAAACTGTTTTTT. It yields the protein CASSIRRQSTNEKLFF.